The 20 T cell receptor beta chains below come from one sample, sequenced in a study of PD-1 blockade in mismatch repair-deficient tumors. Data came from immunoSEQ multiplex PCR; TCRdb stores just in-frame clones and leaves some out. The data show about 34,000 clones, with 65% to 85% seen just once and approximately 3.1% held by the top ten. The sequences come from PBMCs, collected 6 weeks after starting pembrolizumab. The source is an adult with mismatch repair-deficient cancer.

The chain has TRBV6-1 and TRBJ1-4, with 9 bases fitting TRBD1. Looked up from germline, CDR1 is MNHNS and CDR2 is SASEGT. V trimming: 9 bases; J trimming: 10 bases; junction bases outside the gene matches: 9. This CDR3 spans 13 amino acids. The CDR3 loop reads CASYRDRAGKLFF. The CDR3 region has the DNA TGTGCCAGTTACCGGGACAGGGCCGGAAAACTGTTTTTT.

The J gene is TRBJ1-6, the V gene TRBV2, with D perhaps matching TRBD1 (5 bases). Trimming removed 1 base from V and 0 bases from J, with 10 bases in between. Germline V gene lookup returns CDR1 SNHLY and CDR2 FYNNEI. The CDR3 loop spans 17 amino acids. The CDR3 region has the DNA TGTGCCAGCAGTGAAGAGGGGCCTAGCTCCTATAATTCACCCCTCCACTTT. The encoded protein is CASSEEGPSSYNSPLHF.

V usage is TRBV29-1 and J usage is TRBJ2-5; 8 nucleotides line up with TRBD2. The V gene's germline CDR1 is SQVTM and CDR2 ANQGSEA. The CDR3 extends over 14 amino acids. V lost 8 bases and J lost 7; bases outside the gene matches: 15. The CDR3 sequence: CSSSGGREMGTQYF. The CDR3 region has the DNA TGCAGCTCCTCGGGAGGGCGGGAGATGGGGACCCAGTACTTC.

This chain joins TRBV2 and TRBJ1-5, with a weak D call TRBD1 (5 bases). V gave up 5 bases and J gave up 5 bases, with 13 bases separating them. CDR3 size: 14 residues. The germline V gene has CDR1 SNHLY and CDR2 FYNNEI. CDR3 DNA: TGTGCCAGCAGTACTCGACAGTCAGATCAGCCCCAGCATTTT. Translation: CASSTRQSDQPQHF.

This chain uses TRBV9 with TRBJ1-2; tentatively, D is TRBD1 (5 bases). CDR1 and CDR2 (germline): SGDLS, YYNGEE. Trimming removed 0 bases at V and 8 bases at J, with 5 bases between. This CDR3 is 11 amino acids long. CDR3 residues: CASSVGGGYTF. CDR3 bases: TGTGCCAGCAGCGTAGGGGGCGGCTACACCTTC.

The chain recombines TRBV11-2 with TRBJ1-1; D is uncertain. The germline V and J ends were trimmed by 4 bases and 4 bases, with 13 bases remaining between them. CDR1 SGHAT and CDR2 FQNNGV come from the germline V gene. This CDR3 is 14 amino acids long. CDR3 sequence reads: CASSSTGYGTEAFF. The CDR3 DNA reads TGTGCCAGCAGCTCGACCGGGTACGGCACTGAAGCTTTCTTT.

This clone was detected a few times. The J gene is TRBJ2-7, the V gene TRBV28; maybe TRBD1 (6 bases). This CDR3 has 13 residues. The germline V gene has CDR1 MDHEN and CDR2 SYDVKM. V was trimmed by 7 bases and J by 2 bases, leaving 12 bases between them. The DNA of the CDR3 is TGTGCCAGCACCGGGACATCTGCCTACGAGCAGTACTTC. The encoded protein is CASTGTSAYEQYF.

J is TRBJ2-1 and V is TRBV9, with D perhaps TRBD2 (5 bases). CDR1 is SGDLS, CDR2 YYNGEE, per germline. This CDR3 is built from 16 residues. V shed 4 bases and J shed 0 bases, with 14 bases lying between them. CDR3 protein: CASSTLVGSSYNEQFF. The CDR3 DNA sequence: TGTGCCAGCAGCACCCTTGTAGGGAGCTCCTACAATGAGCAGTTCTTC.

The chain joins TRBV5-4 to TRBJ2-2, with TRBD2 identical over 8 bases. Germline V gene sequence: CDR1 SGHNT, CDR2 YYREEE (reference sequence). CDR3 length equals 17 residues. J was trimmed by 1 base and V by 0 bases; bases with no gene match: 5. The CDR3 DNA reads TGTGCCAGCAGCTTGGCTATCCTAGCGGGGAACACCGGGGAGCTGTTTTTT. Its translation is CASSLAILAGNTGELFF. Together with reference TRBV5-4 and TRBJ2-2, the CDR3 gives the full variable domain: ETGVTQSPTHLIKTRGQQVTLRCSSQSGHNTVSWYQQALGQGPQFIFQYYREEENGRGNFPPRFSGLQFPNYSSELNVNALELDDSALYLCASSLAILAGNTGELFFGEGSRLTVL.

The V gene is TRBV5-1, the J gene TRBJ2-7; TRBD1 is a possible D gene (6 bases). Germline V gene data show CDR1 as SGHRS and CDR2 as YFSETQ. This CDR3 is 13 amino acids long. The V end lost 2 bases, the J end lost 1 base, and 7 bases lay between the germline ends. CDR3 bases: TGCGCCAGCAGCTTCGACAGGTCCTACGAGCAGTACTTC. It encodes CASSFDRSYEQYF.

The V gene is TRBV14, the J gene TRBJ1-1, with D unclear. V lost 3 bases to trimming and J lost 4 bases, with 12 bases between them. CDR1 and CDR2 (germline): SGHDN, FVKESK. The CDR3 length is 14 residues. CDR3 in amino acids: CASSHRGGGTEAFF. As DNA, the CDR3 is TGTGCCAGCAGCCACCGGGGAGGAGGCACTGAAGCTTTCTTT.

The V and J genes are TRBV30 and TRBJ1-3; D is unclear. Germline assignment: CDR1 GTSNPN and CDR2 SVGIG (reference sequence). CDR3 length: 14 residues. With 2 bases removed from V and 0 bases from J, the gap between germline ends came to 8 bases. DNA of the CDR3: TGTGCCTGGAGTCCCCTGAGCTCTGGAAACACCATATATTTT. Translation: CAWSPLSSGNTIYF.

The table lists this clone with a few counts. V gene TRBV7-8 combines with J gene TRBJ2-7; a weak D match, TRBD2 (7 bases). CDR3 length equals 12 residues. V lost 2 bases to trimming and J lost 6 bases, with 8 bases between them. Germline CDR1 and CDR2: SGHVS and FQNEAQ. This chain's CDR3 is CASSLRGAEQYF. The CDR3 DNA reads TGTGCCAGCAGCTTACGGGGGGCCGAGCAGTACTTC.

The V and J genes are TRBV7-2 and TRBJ1-1; possible D gene TRBD1, 6 bases. Trimming removed 4 bases at V and 1 base at J, with 10 bases between. Germline lookup yields CDR1 SGHTA and CDR2 FQGNSA. This CDR3 is 14 amino acids long. As DNA, the CDR3 is TGTGCCAGCAGCTCTAGACAGGCGAACACTGAAGCTTTCTTT. Encoded protein: CASSSRQANTEAFF.

CDR3 region: CASSLFAQGGNTEAFF. The CDR3 bases are TGCGCCAGCAGCTTGTTCGCCCAGGGAGGGAACACTGAAGCTTTCTTT. This chain links TRBV5-1 with TRBJ1-1; D is perhaps TRBD1 (5 bases). The CDR3 loop spans 16 amino acids. V lost 1 base to trimming and J lost 1 base, with 14 bases between them. Germline V lookup: CDR1 SGHRS, CDR2 YFSETQ.

This sequence joins TRBV27 and TRBJ2-7; no clear D. The ends were cut back, 2 bases at V and 3 bases at J, with 14 bases in the middle. Germline V gene data show CDR1 as MNHEY and CDR2 as SMNVEV (reference sequence). The CDR3 has 15 amino acids. CDR3 coding DNA: TGTGCCAGCAGTTTAGCACGCGCGCCCCACTACGAGCAGTACTTC. It is translated as CASSLARAPHYEQYF.

V is TRBV11-2 and J is TRBJ2-7, with D hard to call. V was shortened by 2 bases and J by 0 bases, with 11 bases between the two germline ends. Germline lookup yields CDR1 SGHAT and CDR2 FQNNGV. This CDR3 spans 15 amino acids. The CDR3 region is CASSLLVGSSYEQYF. The CDR3 coding sequence is TGTGCCAGCAGCTTACTGGTCGGTAGCTCCTACGAGCAGTACTTC. Drawing the rest from reference TRBV11-2 and TRBJ2-7, the complete variable domain is EAGVAQSPRYKIIEKRQSVAFWCNPISGHATLYWYQQILGQGPKLLIQFQNNGVVDDSQLPKDRFSAERLKGVDSTLKIQPAKLEDSAVYLCASSLLVGSSYEQYFGPGTRLTVT.

The chain couples TRBV11-2 to TRBJ2-1; possible D gene TRBD2, 5 bases. Trimming cost V 4 bases and J 11 bases, with 21 bases left between them. The CDR3 contains 15 residues. CDR1 SGHAT and CDR2 FQNNGV come from the germline V gene. The CDR3 DNA is TGTGCCAGCAGCTCCAGCGGACTTTACAATGAGCAGCAGTTCTTC. This translates into CASSSSGLYNEQQFF.

The rearrangement joins TRBV11-2 to TRBJ2-3; 8 bases align to TRBD2. The CDR3 runs to 12 residues. Trimming removed 5 bases from V and 6 bases from J; junction bases left unmatched: 1. Germline V gene lookup returns CDR1 SGHAT and CDR2 FQNNGV. The CDR3 DNA is TGTGCCAGCAGCCCGGGGGGGGATACGCAGTATTTT. The encoded protein is CASSPGGDTQYF.

The V gene is TRBV5-4, the J gene TRBJ2-2, with D maybe TRBD2 (7 bases). CDR3 length: 16 residues. V dropped 0 bases and J dropped 3 bases, with 12 bases sitting between them. Looked up from germline, CDR1 is SGHNT and CDR2 is YYREEE (reference sequence). The CDR3 is CASSLVGGADTGELFF. The CDR3 DNA is TGTGCCAGCAGCTTGGTTGGGGGGGCGGACACCGGGGAGCTGTTTTTT.